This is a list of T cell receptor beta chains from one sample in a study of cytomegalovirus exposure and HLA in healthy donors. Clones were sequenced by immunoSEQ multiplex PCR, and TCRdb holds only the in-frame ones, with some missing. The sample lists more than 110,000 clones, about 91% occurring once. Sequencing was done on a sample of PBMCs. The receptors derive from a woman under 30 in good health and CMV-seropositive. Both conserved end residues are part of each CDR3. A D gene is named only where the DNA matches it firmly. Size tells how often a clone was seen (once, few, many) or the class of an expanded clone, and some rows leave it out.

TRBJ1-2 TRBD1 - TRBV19 TGTGCCAGTGCCCTCACACACAGGGGGCATGGCTACACCTTC CASALTHRGHGYTF
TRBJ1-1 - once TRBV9 TGTGCCAGCAGCGAACAACTACAGGCCGGCACTGAAGCTTTCTTT CASSEQLQAGTEAFF
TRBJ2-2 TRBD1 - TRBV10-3 TGTGCCATCAGCGAGGACAGGGCAGGGACCGGGGAGCTGTTTTTT CAISEDRAGTGELFF
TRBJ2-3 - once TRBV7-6 TGTGCCAGCAGCCCTCGAGAGGGCACAGATACGCAGTATTTT CASSPREGTDTQYF
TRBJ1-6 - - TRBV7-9 TGTGCCAGCAGCGGGGGCGCTGAGGTGCCCCTCCACTTT CASSGGAEVPLHF
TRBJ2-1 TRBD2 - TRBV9 TGTGCCAGCAGCGTACTTTCTAGCGGGAGTATCTATGAGCAGTTCTTC CASSVLSSGSIYEQFF
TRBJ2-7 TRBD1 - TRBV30 TGTGCCTGGAGAGAGACAGGGCGCTACGAGCAGTACTTC CAWRETGRYEQYF
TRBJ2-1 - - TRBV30 TGTGCCTGGAGTCTAACGGGAGTAGGGGAGCAGTTCTTC CAWSLTGVGEQFF
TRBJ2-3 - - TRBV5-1 TGCGCCAGCGATCGGGGGGCCCCCACAGATACGCAGTATTTT CASDRGAPTDTQYF
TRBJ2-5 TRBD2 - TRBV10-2 TGCGCCACCTCAGCGGGGGGAGTGGAGACCCAGTACTTC CATSAGGVETQYF
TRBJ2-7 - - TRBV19 TGTGCCTCAAGCCCTACCGGGAGTTCCTACGAGCAGTACTTC CASSPTGSSYEQYF
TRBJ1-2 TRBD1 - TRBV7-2 TGTGCCAGCAGTCCACCCCGAACAGGGGCCCAGGGTGGCTACACCTTC CASSPPRTGAQGGYTF
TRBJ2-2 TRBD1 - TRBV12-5 TGTGCTAGTGGTTTACAGGGGGTCCGGGAGCTGTTTTTT CASGLQGVRELFF
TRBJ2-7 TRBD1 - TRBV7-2 TGTGCCAGCAGCTTATCCTCAACCCCGGGACAGTACGAGCAGTACTTC CASSLSSTPGQYEQYF
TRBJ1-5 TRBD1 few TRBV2 TGTGCCAGCAGTGCACAGGGGAATCAGCCCCAGCATTTT CASSAQGNQPQHF
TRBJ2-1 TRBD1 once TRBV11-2 TGTGCCAGCAGCTTCCCGGCAGGGGGCTACAATGAGCAGTTCTTC CASSFPAGGYNEQFF
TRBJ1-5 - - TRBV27 TGTGCCAGCAGTTTAGGAGGTTCGGGTCAGCCCCAGCATTTT CASSLGGSGQPQHF
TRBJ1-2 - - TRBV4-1 TGCGCCAGCAGCCAAGTCGGGGTGGACTATGGCTACACCTTC CASSQVGVDYGYTF
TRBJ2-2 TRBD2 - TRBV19 TGTGCCAGTACCCTGGGACTAGCGGGGACCGGGGAGCTGTTTTTT CASTLGLAGTGELFF
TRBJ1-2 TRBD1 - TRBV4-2 TGTGCCAGCAAAAGGCCGGGACAGGGTGAAGGTTCGGGGGGCTACACCTTC CASKRPGQGEGSGGYTF
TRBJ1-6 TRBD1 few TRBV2 TGTGCCAGCAGTGAGACAGGGGGCCGATCACCCCTCCACTTT CASSETGGRSPLHF
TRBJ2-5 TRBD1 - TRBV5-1 TGCGCCAGCAGCGACAGGGTGCAAGAGACCCAGTACTTC CASSDRVQETQYF
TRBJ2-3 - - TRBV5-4 TGTGCCAGCAGCGGACCGGGACACACCACAGATACGCAGTATTTT CASSGPGHTTDTQYF
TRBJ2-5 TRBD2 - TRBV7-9 TGTGCCAGCAGCTTAGGAGCGGGAAGTCAAGAGACCCAGTACTTC CASSLGAGSQETQYF
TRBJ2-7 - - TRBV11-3 TGTGCCAGCAGCTTACAACAGGGAGACGAGCAGTACTTC CASSLQQGDEQYF
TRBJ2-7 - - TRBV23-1 TGCGCCAGCAGTCAACCCCTTAGCTACGAGCAGTACTTC CASSQPLSYEQYF
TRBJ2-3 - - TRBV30 TGTGCCTGGAGTTCTACAGGCACAGATACGCAGTATTTT CAWSSTGTDTQYF
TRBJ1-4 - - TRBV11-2 TGTGCCAGCAGCTTAGGAGGGTTAGGTAGGAGAGAAAAACTGTTTTTT CASSLGGLGRREKLFF
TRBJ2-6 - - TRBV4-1 TGCGCCAGCAGCCAAGTATTCGGGGACTCTGGGGCCAACGTCCTGACTTTC CASSQVFGDSGANVLTF
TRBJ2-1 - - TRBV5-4 TGTGCCAGCAGCACGAGGAACAATGAGCAGTTCTTC CASSTRNNEQFF
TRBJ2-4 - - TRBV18 TGTGCCAGCTCACCGCGGGAAATTCAGTACTTC CASSPREIQYF
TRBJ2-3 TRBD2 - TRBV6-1 TGTGCCAGCCAGCGGGGGGGCTGGGATACGCAGTATTTT CASQRGGWDTQYF